The entry that follows covers one TCR beta chain sequence. The authors' processing: Amplification from reference gene primers served as the basis for estimated nucleated cell counts. Some clones are missing from TCRdb's copy, which holds only in-frame ones; the method was immunoSEQ multiplex PCR. V, J and clone size were drawn from that table, and D and trimming were deduced from the DNA. This table has roughly 220,000 clones, about nine tenths appearing once. This entry comes from a study of blood T cell repertoires in COVID-19. The overall study: PBMCs, B-cell-depleted T cells, or T cells provided the cDNA or gDNA that made up the material.

V lost 7 bases to trimming and J lost 1 base; unmatched junction nucleotides: 13. Germline CDR1 reads SGHAT; CDR2 reads FQNNGV. The CDR3 totals 17 residues. The chain links TRBV11-2 to TRBJ2-1; 7 bases fit TRBD1. Source material: peripheral blood. This clonotype was obtained from a young man who had recovered from COVID-19. The CDR3 reads CASTSTTGTESYNEQFF. The CDR3 DNA is TGTGCCAGCACCTCTACTACCGGGACAGAATCCTACAATGAGCAGTTCTTC. The full variable domain, in which reference TRBV11-2 and TRBJ2-1 provide the parts outside the CDR3, is EAGVAQSPRYKIIEKRQSVAFWCNPISGHATLYWYQQILGQGPKLLIQFQNNGVVDDSQLPKDRFSAERLKGVDSTLKIQPAKLEDSAVYLCASTSTTGTESYNEQFFGPGTRLTVL.